This T cell receptor (beta chain) was identified during a study of OX40 agonist ivuxolimab in advanced cancers. Points from the study as a whole: CD4+ and CD8+ T cells in blood underwent clonal expansion by week 6 at 0.1 to 3.0 mg/kg.

In regard to this clone: Its antigen remains unidentified.

Looked up from germline, CDR1 is SSHAT and CDR2 is FNYEAQ (reference sequence). This CDR3 is 19 amino acids long. V gave up 5 bases and J gave up 0 bases; unmatched junction bases: 14. This table comes from immunoSEQ multiplex PCR, and its TCRdb copy is limited to in-frame clones, with some not included. Seen here are 60,000 to 65,000 clones, roughly 90% observed once, and the top ten hold roughly an eighth. The V call is TRBV7-7, the J call TRBJ2-5, with TRBD2 identical over 11 bases. The material sequenced was CD4+ or CD8+ T cells sorted from blood, taken in a trial of the OX40 agonist ivuxolimab. This receptor was identified in an adult with an advanced solid tumor such as melanoma, head and neck, liver or kidney cancer. CDR3 in DNA: TGTGCCAGCAGCAAATACCCGTCCACTAGCGGGAGTGACCAAGAGACCCAGTACTTC. Encoded protein: CASSKYPSTSGSDQETQYF.